This TCR beta chain was captured by sequencing in a study of shared clonotypes between healthy human individuals. Study conclusions and caveats: The sole specimen, blood, was sampled, and tissue repertoires likely differ.

Points on this clone: Its target is not known.

In the naive CD8 group, cells lacked CD45RO and were positively selected for CCR7, so terminally differentiated effector memory CD45RA+ cells were left out. Sequencing used immunoSEQ multiplex PCR; TCRdb keeps in-frame clones, though not all of them. The sample includes some 2,000,000 clones, 85% to 95% of them seen just once. The TCR comes from a man between 18 and 35 years old in good health. The specimen sequenced was naive CD8+ T cells sorted from blood.

CDR3 DNA sequence: TGTGCCAGCAGTGAAGAAGGGGGCATCTATAATTCACCCCTCCACTTT. It yields the protein CASSEEGGIYNSPLHF. The chain is built from TRBV6-1 and TRBJ1-6; 7 nucleotides line up with TRBD1. Losses at the gene ends were 1 base for V and 3 bases for J; bases not matched to a gene: 3. Germline-derived CDR1 and CDR2 are MNHNS and SASEGT. The CDR3 extends over 16 amino acids.